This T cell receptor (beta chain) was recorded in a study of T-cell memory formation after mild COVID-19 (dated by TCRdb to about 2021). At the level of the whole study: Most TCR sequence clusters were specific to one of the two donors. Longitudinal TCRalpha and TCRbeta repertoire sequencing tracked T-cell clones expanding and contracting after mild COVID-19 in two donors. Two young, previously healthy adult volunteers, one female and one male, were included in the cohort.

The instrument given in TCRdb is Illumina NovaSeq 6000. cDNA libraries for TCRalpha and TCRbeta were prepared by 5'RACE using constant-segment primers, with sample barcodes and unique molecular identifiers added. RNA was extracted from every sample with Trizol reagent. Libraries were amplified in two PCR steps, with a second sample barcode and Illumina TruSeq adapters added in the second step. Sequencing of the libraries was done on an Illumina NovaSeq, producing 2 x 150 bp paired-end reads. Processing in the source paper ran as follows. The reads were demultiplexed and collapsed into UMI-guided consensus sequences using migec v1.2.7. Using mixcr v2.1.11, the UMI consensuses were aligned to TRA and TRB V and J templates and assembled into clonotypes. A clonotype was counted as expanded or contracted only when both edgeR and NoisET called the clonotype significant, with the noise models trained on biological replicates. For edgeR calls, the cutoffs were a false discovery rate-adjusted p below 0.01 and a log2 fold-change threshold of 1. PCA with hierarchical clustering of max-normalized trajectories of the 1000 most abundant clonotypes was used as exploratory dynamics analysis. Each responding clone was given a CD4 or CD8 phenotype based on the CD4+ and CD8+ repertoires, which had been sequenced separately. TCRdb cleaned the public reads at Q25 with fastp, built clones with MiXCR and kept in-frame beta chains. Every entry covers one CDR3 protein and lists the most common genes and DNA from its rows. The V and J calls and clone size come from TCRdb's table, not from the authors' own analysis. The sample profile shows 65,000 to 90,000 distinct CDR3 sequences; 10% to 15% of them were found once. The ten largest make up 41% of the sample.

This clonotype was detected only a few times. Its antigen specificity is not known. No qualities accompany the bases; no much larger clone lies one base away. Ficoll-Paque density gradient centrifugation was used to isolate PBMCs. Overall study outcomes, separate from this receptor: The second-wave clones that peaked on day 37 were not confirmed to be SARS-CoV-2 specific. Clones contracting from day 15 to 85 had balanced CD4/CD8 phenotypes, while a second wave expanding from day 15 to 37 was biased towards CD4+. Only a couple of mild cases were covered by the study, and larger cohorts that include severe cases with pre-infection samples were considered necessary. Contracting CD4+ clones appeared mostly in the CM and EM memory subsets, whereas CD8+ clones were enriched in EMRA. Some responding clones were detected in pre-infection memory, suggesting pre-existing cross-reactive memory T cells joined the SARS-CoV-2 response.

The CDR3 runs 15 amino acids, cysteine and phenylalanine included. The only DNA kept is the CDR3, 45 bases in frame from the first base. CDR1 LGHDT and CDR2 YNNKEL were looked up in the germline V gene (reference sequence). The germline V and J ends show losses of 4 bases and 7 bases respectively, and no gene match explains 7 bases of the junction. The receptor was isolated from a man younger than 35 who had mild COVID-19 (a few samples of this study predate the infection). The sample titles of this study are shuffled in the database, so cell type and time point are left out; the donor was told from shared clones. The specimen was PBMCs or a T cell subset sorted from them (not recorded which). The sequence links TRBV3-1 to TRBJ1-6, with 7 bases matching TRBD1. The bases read TGTGCCAGCAGCCTCGAACCGGGACAGAATTCACCCCTCCACTTT. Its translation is CASSLEPGQNSPLHF.